The present TCR beta chain was sequenced within a study of response to subunit inactivated influenza vaccine. Regarding the study as a whole: Few additional T cells are recruited per seasonal influenza vaccination, authors suggested.

This CDR3 comprises 14 residues. Germline CDR1 and CDR2: DFQATT and SNEGSKA (reference sequence). With 3 bases removed from V and 4 bases from J, the gap between germline ends came to 15 bases. As to this clonotype: The target antigen is unknown.

One entry per CDR3 protein results from TCRdb running MiXCR on the RT-PCR reads. The sample contains fewer than 200,000 distinct CDR3 sequences, about 10% of which appear only once. This sequence joins TRBV20-1 and TRBJ1-2; D not certain. The material sequenced was non-naive T cells sorted from PBMCs, taken on the day of vaccination. The sequence came from a man between 45 and 60 years old who received an inactivated influenza vaccine. The CDR3, as DNA: TGCAGTGCTAGGACCGATTTAGGATTCTATGGCTACACCTTC. It is translated as CSARTDLGFYGYTF.